The rows below give T cell receptor beta chains drawn from one sample of a study of T-cell reconstitution after alpha-beta-depleted transplantation in children. TCRdb passed the PCR reads through MiXCR, listing each CDR3 protein once. This table has around 960,000 distinct CDR3 sequences, roughly 29% appearing once. This material consisted of PBMCs, mostly from graft donor cells, taken 360 days after TCRalphabeta/CD19-depleted stem cell transplant. The receptors derive from a boy in the first two years of life who had a stem cell transplant for SCID, so the T cells may come from the graft donor. CDR3s include the opening cysteine and the closing phenylalanine or tryptophan. The D gene is left open where the match is weak. Clone sizes are given selectively: once, few, many, or a class where the clone is expanded.

-	TRBJ2-2	TRBV5-1	-	CASSPGHPNTGELFF	TGCGCCAGCAGCCCGGGACATCCGAACACCGGGGAGCTGTTTTTT
-	TRBJ2-3	TRBV5-4	-	CASSFSRGGGTDTQYF	TGTGCCAGCAGCTTCTCCCGGGGCGGGGGCACAGATACGCAGTATTTT
-	TRBJ2-7	TRBV4-2	TRBD2	CASSQDTSGGALPYEQYF	TGTGCCAGCAGCCAAGATACTAGCGGGGGGGCTCTACCCTACGAGCAGTACTTC
-	TRBJ2-3	TRBV10-3	TRBD2	CAISPLAGGPDTQYF	TGTGCCATCAGTCCCCTAGCGGGGGGGCCAGATACGCAGTATTTT
many	TRBJ1-1	TRBV28	-	CASSLTRGTEAFF	TGTGCCAGCAGTTTGACGAGGGGCACTGAAGCTTTCTTT
-	TRBJ1-5	TRBV5-5	-	CASSLGTGGPQHF	TGTGCCAGCAGCTTAGGGACTGGGGGGCCCCAGCATTTT
-	TRBJ2-7	TRBV18	-	CASSARAEPPYEQYF	TGTGCCAGTTCCGCCCGGGCAGAACCTCCCTACGAGCAGTACTTC
once	TRBJ2-1	TRBV11-2	-	CASSQPIRAGEQFF	TGTGCCAGCAGCCAACCCATCAGGGCTGGGGAGCAGTTCTTC
-	TRBJ2-7	TRBV10-3	TRBD1	CAISESFPGQGAGEQYF	TGTGCCATCAGTGAGTCCTTCCCGGGACAGGGGGCGGGGGAGCAGTACTTC
few	TRBJ2-2	TRBV5-1	-	CASSLLTAYSTGELFF	TGCGCCAGCAGCTTGCTGACAGCCTACAGCACCGGGGAGCTGTTTTTT
-	TRBJ1-1	TRBV19	-	CASSIQGHPNTEAFF	TGTGCCAGTAGTATCCAAGGACACCCGAACACTGAAGCTTTCTTT
few	TRBJ2-7	TRBV12-3/TRBV12-4	-	CASSSRGVRYEQYF	TGTGCCAGCAGTTCTCGTGGGGTTCGGTACGAGCAGTACTTC
-	TRBJ2-3	TRBV6-1	-	CASSEGWDTTDTQYF	TGTGCCAGCAGCGAGGGATGGGATACCACAGATACGCAGTATTTT
-	TRBJ1-2	TRBV6-1	-	CASSDAFDSGYTF	TGTGCCAGCAGTGACGCGTTCGACTCTGGCTACACCTTC
-	TRBJ2-6	TRBV5-1	-	CASSLNVLTF	TGCGCCAGCAGCTTAAACGTCCTGACTTTC
-	TRBJ1-1	TRBV9	-	CASARTAQGDRTEAFF	TGTGCCAGCGCCCGGACCGCCCAAGGGGATCGGACAGAAGCTTTCTTT
few	TRBJ2-7	TRBV10-3	-	CAISPGGSYEQYF	TGTGCCATCAGCCCCGGGGGCTCCTACGAGCAGTACTTC
-	TRBJ2-5	TRBV20-1	-	CSATLEVETQYF	TGCAGTGCGACACTCGAGGTGGAGACCCAGTACTTC
-	TRBJ1-4	TRBV11-2	-	CASSLGGAYTNEKLFF	TGTGCCAGCAGCTTAGGGGGGGCGTATACTAATGAAAAACTGTTTTTT
-	TRBJ2-1	TRBV5-1	TRBD2	CASSPTGSGVEQFF	TGCGCCAGCAGCCCCACAGGAAGCGGGGTTGAGCAGTTCTTC
few	TRBJ2-3	TRBV7-9	-	CASSLVPAAEDTQYF	TGTGCCAGCAGCTTAGTTCCCGCAGCTGAAGATACGCAGTATTTT
few	TRBJ1-1	TRBV29-1	-	CSVEDHGTRPFMNTEAFF	TGCAGCGTTGAAGATCACGGGACAAGACCCTTCATGAACACTGAAGCTTTCTTT
-	TRBJ1-2	TRBV29-1	-	CSVDSVNYGYTF	TGCAGCGTTGATTCAGTTAACTATGGCTACACCTTC
few	TRBJ2-3	TRBV6-1	TRBD1	CASGPGQGTTDTQYF	TGTGCCAGCGGTCCGGGACAGGGGACCACAGATACGCAGTATTTT
few	TRBJ2-7	TRBV29-1	-	CSIWTESYEQYF	TGCAGCATTTGGACAGAGTCCTACGAGCAGTACTTC
-	TRBJ2-5	TRBV7-6	TRBD2	CASSSSRLAGWETQYF	TGTGCCAGCAGCTCGAGTAGGCTAGCGGGTTGGGAGACCCAGTACTTC
-	TRBJ2-7	TRBV28	TRBD1	CASSPSGQGHEQYF	TGTGCCAGCAGTCCATCAGGACAGGGCCACGAGCAGTACTTC
few	TRBJ2-1	TRBV18	TRBD1	CASSNSGTGDYNEQFF	TGTGCCAGCTCAAACTCCGGGACAGGGGACTACAATGAGCAGTTCTTC
-	TRBJ1-1	TRBV6-5	-	CASSYSREGRNTEAFF	TGTGCCAGCAGTTACTCGAGGGAGGGGAGGAACACTGAAGCTTTCTTT
many	TRBJ2-3	TRBV9	-	CASSVVGDRTTDTQYF	TGTGCCAGCAGCGTAGTGGGGGACCGCACCACAGATACGCAGTATTTT
few	TRBJ1-6	TRBV5-1	-	CASSKAPYSSYNSPLHF	TGCGCCAGCAGCAAGGCGCCTTACAGCTCCTATAATTCACCCCTCCACTTT
-	TRBJ2-2	TRBV6-4	-	CASSLTGGEAGELFF	TGTGCCAGCAGTCTAACCGGCGGGGAGGCCGGGGAGCTGTTTTTT
-	TRBJ2-3	TRBV5-1	-	CASSFWTTSTDTQYF	TGCGCCAGCAGCTTCTGGACTACTAGCACAGATACGCAGTATTTT
-	TRBJ1-1	TRBV28	-	CASSFSAWGAFF	TGTGCCAGCAGTTTTTCGGCCTGGGGAGCTTTCTTT
-	TRBJ1-1	TRBV7-2	-	CASSLAQGAAEAFF	TGTGCCAGCAGCTTAGCGCAAGGGGCTGCTGAAGCTTTCTTT
few	TRBJ2-7	TRBV29-1	TRBD2	CSVRLAGGTYEQYF	TGCAGCGTTCGACTAGCGGGGGGCACCTACGAGCAGTACTTC
-	TRBJ1-1	TRBV6-5	-	CASSYSSMNTEAFF	TGTGCCAGCAGTTACAGCAGTATGAACACTGAAGCTTTCTTT
-	TRBJ1-1	TRBV12-3/TRBV12-4	-	CASSPHRDTEAFF	TGTGCCAGCAGTCCTCACAGGGACACTGAAGCTTTCTTT